These T cell receptor beta chains were read from a single sample in a study of blood T cell repertoires in COVID-19. The assay was immunoSEQ multiplex PCR, and TCRdb's table has in-frame clones only and misses some. Found here are 60,000 or so clones, 79% of them singletons; the top ten hold under 4%. Sequencing was done on a sample of peripheral blood. The receptors shown here come from a man between 60 and 75 years old with acute or convalescent COVID-19. CDR3s include the opening cysteine and the closing phenylalanine or tryptophan. The order of the fields is J gene, clone size, V gene, CDR3 protein. Clone size is not always given. Where it is, it says once, few, many or a class for expanded clones.

J: TRBJ2-5; size: .; V: TRBV2; CDR3: CASSELEAETQYF
J: TRBJ1-2; size: .; V: TRBV21-1; CDR3: CASILRDRVSGYTF
J: TRBJ2-7; size: .; V: TRBV2; CDR3: CASKGNFYEQYF
J: TRBJ2-3; size: few; V: TRBV5-4; CDR3: CASSLDLAGTDTQYF
J: TRBJ1-2; size: few; V: TRBV4-2; CDR3: CASSQEGTGFYGYTF
J: TRBJ2-3; size: .; V: TRBV27; CDR3: CASSLGSFTPQYF
J: TRBJ2-1; size: .; V: TRBV7-3; CDR3: CASSLNRGTYNEQFF
J: TRBJ1-1; size: few; V: TRBV4-2; CDR3: CASSQASIGGASEAFF
J: TRBJ1-2; size: .; V: TRBV30; CDR3: CASYRGRGYTF
J: TRBJ1-6; size: .; V: TRBV28; CDR3: CASRSTGLLSNSPLHF
J: TRBJ2-7; size: .; V: TRBV7-6; CDR3: CASSLGPSPGSYEQYF
J: TRBJ1-4; size: .; V: TRBV29-1; CDR3: CSARTGSEKLFF
J: TRBJ1-5; size: .; V: TRBV27; CDR3: CASGPREGVGQPQHF
J: TRBJ2-5; size: .; V: TRBV29-1; CDR3: CSAGPGEETQYF
J: TRBJ1-2; size: .; V: TRBV5-6; CDR3: CASSLNNDRSYYGYTF
J: TRBJ1-6; size: .; V: TRBV19; CDR3: CASSPRTGMYSPLHF
J: TRBJ1-4; size: .; V: TRBV27; CDR3: CASKGGWGVGTGKLFF
J: TRBJ1-1; size: .; V: TRBV3-1/TRBV3-2; CDR3: CAPRGLKNTEAFF
J: TRBJ2-1; size: .; V: TRBV7-3; CDR3: CASSPIDTDYNEQFF
J: TRBJ2-2; size: .; V: TRBV24-1; CDR3: CATSDLSKNTGELFF
J: TRBJ1-1; size: .; V: TRBV19; CDR3: CASSTQGRTEAFF
J: TRBJ1-1; size: .; V: TRBV30; CDR3: CAYVIQLRSMNTEAFF
J: TRBJ2-7; size: .; V: TRBV20-1; CDR3: CSASSGATGLAGPYEQYF
J: TRBJ1-2; size: .; V: TRBV28; CDR3: CASSSAGANYGYTF
J: TRBJ2-7; size: .; V: TRBV5-1; CDR3: CASSLVGGQGEQYF
J: TRBJ2-3; size: .; V: TRBV7-2; CDR3: CASRPMVASTDTQYF
J: TRBJ2-3; size: .; V: TRBV6-2/TRBV6-3; CDR3: CASSSVRETQYF
J: TRBJ1-1; size: .; V: TRBV12-3/TRBV12-4; CDR3: CASSLAQNTEAFF
J: TRBJ2-2; size: .; V: TRBV5-1; CDR3: CASSLYTYTGELFF
J: TRBJ2-7; size: once; V: TRBV7-8; CDR3: CASSLGRGNSYEQYF
J: TRBJ2-5; size: .; V: TRBV11-2; CDR3: CASSVRLAQETQYF
J: TRBJ2-7; size: once; V: TRBV10-3; CDR3: CAISEKPDSFSYEQYF
J: TRBJ2-5; size: .; V: TRBV7-3; CDR3: CASSPGNQETQYF
J: TRBJ1-3; size: .; V: TRBV7-9; CDR3: CASSFWTGSSGNTIYF
J: TRBJ2-7; size: .; V: TRBV6-6; CDR3: CASSNSGTESYEQYF
J: TRBJ2-7; size: few; V: TRBV5-1; CDR3: CASNLGGYSSYEQYF
J: TRBJ2-5; size: .; V: TRBV5-1; CDR3: CASNNPGGPGQETQYF
J: TRBJ2-2; size: few; V: TRBV7-3; CDR3: CASSFLGGGNTGELFF
J: TRBJ1-5; size: .; V: TRBV19; CDR3: CATGRGSLQPQHF
J: TRBJ1-1; size: once; V: TRBV5-1; CDR3: CASSFRNTEAFF
J: TRBJ2-5; size: .; V: TRBV9; CDR3: CASSVRGNQETQYF
J: TRBJ1-3; size: few; V: TRBV18; CDR3: CASSSGLSSGNTIYF
J: TRBJ1-5; size: once; V: TRBV19; CDR3: CASSAMTGGRGNQPQHF
J: TRBJ2-1; size: .; V: TRBV6-5; CDR3: CASGELMGQFF
J: TRBJ2-7; size: .; V: TRBV10-1; CDR3: CASSDRGFNEQYF
J: TRBJ1-1; size: .; V: TRBV10-3; CDR3: CAIRGQKNTEAFF
J: TRBJ2-7; size: .; V: TRBV29-1; CDR3: CSVGDNYEQYF
J: TRBJ2-6; size: .; V: TRBV18; CDR3: CASSRQRAGANVLTF
J: TRBJ2-5; size: .; V: TRBV28; CDR3: CASSSFTGGETQYF
J: TRBJ1-4; size: .; V: TRBV2; CDR3: CASSGDRASVAF
J: TRBJ1-2; size: .; V: TRBV6-4; CDR3: CASSRDRNYGYTF
J: TRBJ2-7; size: .; V: TRBV29-1; CDR3: CSVGATYEQYF
J: TRBJ1-1; size: .; V: TRBV21-1; CDR3: CASSSRGGQQNTEAFF
J: TRBJ1-2; size: .; V: TRBV7-6; CDR3: CASSPDRGKGYGYTF
J: TRBJ2-7; size: few; V: TRBV5-1; CDR3: CASSPGISYEQYF